This T cell receptor beta chain emerged from a study of PD-1 blockade in classical Hodgkin lymphoma. Study information: Patients in the cohort were put on intravenous nivolumab, 3 mg/kg every 2 weeks. The study, taken as a whole, reports: Relapsed/refractory patients reportedly had the lowest baseline TCR diversity, below newly diagnosed patients, who were below healthy donors. At C4D1, TCR diversity had climbed significantly for CD4+ cells, though not for CD8+ cells. Complete responders started with a diversity level that resembled newly diagnosed patients at baseline.

Comments on this clone: Its antigen remains unknown.

Brentuximab vedotin exposure varied among the patients, all of whom had relapsed after autologous stem cell transplantation. Thawed PBMCs yielded CD4+ T cells through magnetic negative selection. Using immunoSEQ multiplex PCR, the repertoire was profiled, and TCRdb retains in-frame clones only, with some absent. The sample has 26,000 or so clones, about 74% seen once. V lost 8 bases to trimming and J lost 2 bases, with 25 bases between them. Germline CDR1 WNHNN, CDR2 SYGVQD (reference sequence). CDR3 size: 18 residues. The chain combines TRBV10-1 with TRBJ1-5; D might be TRBD1 (6 bases). The material was CD4+ T cells from blood, obtained at baseline. This TCR was sampled from a human donor with classical Hodgkin lymphoma. The CDR3 coding sequence is TGCGCCAGCGTAGGCCTAACGGGGGGGCGCAGGTGCAATCAGCCCCAGCATTTT. It codes for CASVGLTGGRRCNQPQHF.